Presented here are 11 T cell receptor beta chains from one specimen sequenced in a study of cytomegalovirus exposure and HLA in healthy donors. The PCR was carried out with 60 Vbeta primers and 13 Jbeta primers. This table comes from immunoSEQ multiplex PCR, and its TCRdb copy is limited to in-frame clones, with some not included. Of 110,000 to 150,000 clones in the sample, around 80% are singletons; the top ten hold about 2.2%. The source material was PBMCs. These receptors came from a man under 40 in good health and CMV-seronegative.

The gene calls are TRBV5-6 and TRBJ1-3; 7 bases map to TRBD1. The CDR3 extends over 16 amino acids. The ends lost 0 bases at V and 2 bases at J; junction bases unmatched: 5. CDR1 and CDR2 (germline): SGHDT, YYEEEE. The CDR3 loop is CASSLVDRATGNTIYF. The CDR3 coding sequence is TGTGCCAGCAGCTTGGTAGACAGGGCTACTGGAAACACCATATATTTT.

The chain joins TRBV6-5 to TRBJ1-1, with TRBD1 identical over 11 bases. CDR1 MNHEY and CDR2 SVGAGI come from the germline V gene. The junction had 9 bases not matched to a gene; V was cut back by 5 bases and J by 7 bases. The CDR3 totals 15 residues. The DNA of the CDR3 is TGTGCCAGCAGTGGCGGACAGGGGGCGAAGGGTGAAGCTTTCTTT. It specifies CASSGGQGAKGEAFF.

This chain uses TRBV5-1 with TRBJ2-1; 16 nucleotides match TRBD2. Germline values: CDR1 SGHRS, CDR2 YFSETQ. There are 19 residues in the CDR3. The junction had 7 bases not matched to a gene; V was cut back by 2 bases and J by 2 bases. The CDR3 here is CASSLLAGTSGRAYNEQFF. CDR3 DNA: TGCGCCAGCAGCTTACTAGCCGGGACTAGCGGGAGGGCCTACAATGAGCAGTTCTTC.

This rearrangement joins TRBV28 to TRBJ1-5, with 7 bases aligning to TRBD1. From germline, CDR1 is MDHEN and CDR2 SYDVKM. The trim removed 2 bases at V and 6 bases at J, leaving 7 bases unmatched. CDR3 length: 15 amino acids. CDR3 bases: TGTGCCAGCAGTTTAGGAGGGGGCGCGGGTCAGCCCCAGCATTTT. This encodes CASSLGGGAGQPQHF.

This clone was detected only once. The chain joins TRBV5-6 to TRBJ1-6; 7 bases fit TRBD1. The CDR3 length is 15 residues. Germline V gives CDR1 SGHDT, CDR2 YYEEEE. After removal of 0 bases from V and 6 bases from J, the junction contained 3 bases not matched to a gene. Here the CDR3 DNA reads TGTGCCAGCAGCTTGGGGCCAGGGGGTAATTCACCCCTCCACTTT. Encoded protein: CASSLGPGGNSPLHF.

The count of this clone is one. This sequence joins TRBV7-9 and TRBJ2-5; TRBD2 might be the D (7 bases). Trimming removed 4 bases at V and 5 bases at J, with 17 bases between. Germline V gives CDR1 SEHNR, CDR2 FQNEAQ (reference sequence). The CDR3 extends over 15 amino acids. CDR3: CASSSAGGPMETQYF. The CDR3 DNA reads TGTGCCAGCAGCTCCGCCGGGGGGCCGATGGAGACCCAGTACTTC.

The chain combines TRBV6-1 with TRBJ2-7, with D possibly being TRBD2 (6 bases). Trimming left V 3 bases short and J 5 bases short, with 20 bases between. Germline V CDR1 and CDR2: MNHNS, SASEGT. This CDR3 is 16 amino acids long. The DNA for the CDR3 is TGTGCCAGCAGTGACCGAGGAACTGGGGGAGGAGACGAGCAGTACTTC. This gives the protein CASSDRGTGGGDEQYF.

V and J are TRBV10-1 and TRBJ2-7, with TRBD1 matching over 10 bases. The CDR3 has 15 amino acids. After removal of 6 bases from V and 3 bases from J, the junction contained 8 bases not matched to a gene. CDR1 and CDR2 from the germline V gene are WNHNN and SYGVQD (reference sequence). CDR3 in amino acids: CASRTGTGDFYEQYF. The DNA of the CDR3 is TGCGCCAGCAGAACCGGGACAGGGGACTTCTACGAGCAGTACTTC.

Only one count was recorded for this clone. The V gene is TRBV2, the J gene TRBJ2-7; D perhaps matches TRBD2 (6 bases). The CDR3 consists of 14 residues. Germline assignment: CDR1 SNHLY and CDR2 FYNNEI. Deletions cut 4 bases from V and 5 bases from J, with 15 bases between. The CDR3 loop is CASSVERGGNEQYF. CDR3 nucleotide sequence: TGTGCCAGCAGTGTCGAGAGGGGAGGCAACGAGCAGTACTTC.

This clone was counted at least ten times. V is TRBV27 and J is TRBJ1-6, with a tentative D call TRBD1 (6 bases). CDR3 length: 15 residues. Germline loops: CDR1 MNHEY, CDR2 SMNVEV (reference sequence). V was trimmed by 2 bases and J by 9 bases, leaving 14 bases between them. The CDR3 region has the DNA TGTGCCAGCAGTTTAAGAGGGGGGGATTTTTCACCCCTCCACTTT. Protein product: CASSLRGGDFSPLHF.

The chain employs TRBV6-1 and TRBJ2-5; 7 positions match TRBD2. CDR1 and CDR2 (germline): MNHNS, SASEGT. The CDR3 runs 15 residues. V shed 3 bases and J 2 bases; nucleotides not matched to a gene: 6. The CDR3 sequence is CASSEGGSRQETQYF. DNA for the CDR3: TGTGCCAGCAGTGAGGGCGGGAGTAGGCAAGAGACCCAGTACTTC.